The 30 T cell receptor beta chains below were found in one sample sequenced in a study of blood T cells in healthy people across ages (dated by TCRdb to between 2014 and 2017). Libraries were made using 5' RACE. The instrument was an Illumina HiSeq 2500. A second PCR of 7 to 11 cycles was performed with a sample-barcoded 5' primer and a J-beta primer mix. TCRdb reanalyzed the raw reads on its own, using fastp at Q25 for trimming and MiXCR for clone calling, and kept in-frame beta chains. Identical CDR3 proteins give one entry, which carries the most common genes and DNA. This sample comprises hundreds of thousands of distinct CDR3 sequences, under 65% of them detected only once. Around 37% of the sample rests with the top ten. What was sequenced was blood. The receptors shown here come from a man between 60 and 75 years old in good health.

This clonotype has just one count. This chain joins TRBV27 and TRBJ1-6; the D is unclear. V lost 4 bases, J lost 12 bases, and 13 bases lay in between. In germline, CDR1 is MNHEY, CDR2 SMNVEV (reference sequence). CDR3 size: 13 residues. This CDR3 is CASSSTPLLPLHF. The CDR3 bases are TGTGCCAGCAGTTCCACCCCCTTATTACCCCTCCACTTT.

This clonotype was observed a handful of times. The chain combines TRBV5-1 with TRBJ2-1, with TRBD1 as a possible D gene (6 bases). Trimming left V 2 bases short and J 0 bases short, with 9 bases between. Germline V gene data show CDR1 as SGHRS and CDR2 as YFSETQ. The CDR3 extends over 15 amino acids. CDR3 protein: CASSFGQSSYNEQFF. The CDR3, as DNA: TGCGCCAGCAGCTTCGGACAGAGCTCCTACAATGAGCAGTTCTTC.

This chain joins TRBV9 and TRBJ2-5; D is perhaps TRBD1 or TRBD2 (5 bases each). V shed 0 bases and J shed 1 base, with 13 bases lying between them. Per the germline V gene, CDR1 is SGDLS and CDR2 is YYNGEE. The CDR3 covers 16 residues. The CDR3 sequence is CASSVGRWGSQETQYF. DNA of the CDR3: TGTGCCAGCAGCGTAGGCCGATGGGGGTCCCAAGAGACCCAGTACTTC.

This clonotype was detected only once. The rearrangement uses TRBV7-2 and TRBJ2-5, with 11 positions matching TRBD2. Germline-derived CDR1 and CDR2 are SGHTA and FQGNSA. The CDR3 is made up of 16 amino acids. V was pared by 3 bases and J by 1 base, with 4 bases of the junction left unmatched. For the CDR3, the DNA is TGTGCCAGCAGCTTCACTAGCGGGGGCTCCCAAGAGACCCAGTACTTC. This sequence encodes CASSFTSGGSQETQYF.

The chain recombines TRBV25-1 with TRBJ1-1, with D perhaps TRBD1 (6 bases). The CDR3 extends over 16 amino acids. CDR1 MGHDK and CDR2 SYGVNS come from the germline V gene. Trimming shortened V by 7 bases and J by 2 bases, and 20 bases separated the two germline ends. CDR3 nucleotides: TGTGCCAGCAAGGGGGTCGCGGGGAACCCTAACACTGAAGCTTTCTTT. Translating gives CASKGVAGNPNTEAFF.

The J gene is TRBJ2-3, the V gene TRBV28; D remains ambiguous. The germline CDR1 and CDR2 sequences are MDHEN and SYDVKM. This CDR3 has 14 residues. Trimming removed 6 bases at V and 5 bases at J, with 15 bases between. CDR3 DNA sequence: TGTGCCAGCAGCGCGACCGGGCTTCGAGATACGCAGTATTTT. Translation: CASSATGLRDTQYF. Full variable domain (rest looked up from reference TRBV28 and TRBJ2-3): DVKVTQSSRYLVKRTGEKVFLECVQDMDHENMFWYRQDPGLGLRLIYFSYDVKMKEKGDIPEGYSVSREKKERFSLILESASTNQTSMYLCASSATGLRDTQYFGPGTRLTVL.

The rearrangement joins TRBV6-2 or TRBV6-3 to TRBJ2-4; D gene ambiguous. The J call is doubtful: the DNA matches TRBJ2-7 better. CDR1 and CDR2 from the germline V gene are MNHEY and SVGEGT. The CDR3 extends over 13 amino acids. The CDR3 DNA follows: TGTGCCAGCAGTCCCGACATGGGGTACGAGCAGTACTTC. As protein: CASSPDMGYEQYF.

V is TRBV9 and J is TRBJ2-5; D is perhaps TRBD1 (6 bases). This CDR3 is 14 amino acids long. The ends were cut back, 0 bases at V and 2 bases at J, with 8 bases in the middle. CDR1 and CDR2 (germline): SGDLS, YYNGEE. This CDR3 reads CASSVGGTQETQYF. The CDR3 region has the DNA TGTGCCAGCAGCGTAGGAGGGACACAAGAGACCCAGTACTTC.

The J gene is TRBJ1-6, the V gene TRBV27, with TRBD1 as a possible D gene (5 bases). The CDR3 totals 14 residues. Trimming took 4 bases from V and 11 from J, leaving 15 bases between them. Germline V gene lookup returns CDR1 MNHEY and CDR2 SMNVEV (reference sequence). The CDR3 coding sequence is TGTGCCAGCAGTTCATTGGACACTTGGGCACCCCTCCACTTT. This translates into CASSSLDTWAPLHF.

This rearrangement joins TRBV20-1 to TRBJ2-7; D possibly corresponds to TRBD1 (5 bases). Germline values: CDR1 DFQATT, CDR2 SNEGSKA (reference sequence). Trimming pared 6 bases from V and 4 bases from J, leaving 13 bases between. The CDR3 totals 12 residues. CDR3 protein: CSASPAGYEQYF. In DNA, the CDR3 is TGCAGTGCAAGCCCGGCAGGGTACGAGCAGTACTTC.

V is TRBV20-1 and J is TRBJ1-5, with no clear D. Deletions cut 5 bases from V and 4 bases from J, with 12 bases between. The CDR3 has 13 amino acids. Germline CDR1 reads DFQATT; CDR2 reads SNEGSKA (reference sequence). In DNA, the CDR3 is TGCAGTGCTTCGACGGGGTTAAATCAGCCCCAGCATTTT. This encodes CSASTGLNQPQHF.

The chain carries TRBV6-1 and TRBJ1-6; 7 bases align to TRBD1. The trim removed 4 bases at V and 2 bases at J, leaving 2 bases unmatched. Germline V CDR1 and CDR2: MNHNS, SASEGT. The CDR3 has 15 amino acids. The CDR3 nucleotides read TGTGCCAGCAGTGCCAGGGGGACCTATAATTCACCCCTCCACTTT. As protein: CASSARGTYNSPLHF.

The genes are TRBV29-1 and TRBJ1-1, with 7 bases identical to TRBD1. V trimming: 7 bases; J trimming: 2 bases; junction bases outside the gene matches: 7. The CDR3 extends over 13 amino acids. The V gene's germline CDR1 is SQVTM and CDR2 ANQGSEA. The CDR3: CSAGDRTNTEAFF. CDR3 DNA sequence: TGCAGCGCTGGGGACAGAACAAACACTGAAGCTTTCTTT.

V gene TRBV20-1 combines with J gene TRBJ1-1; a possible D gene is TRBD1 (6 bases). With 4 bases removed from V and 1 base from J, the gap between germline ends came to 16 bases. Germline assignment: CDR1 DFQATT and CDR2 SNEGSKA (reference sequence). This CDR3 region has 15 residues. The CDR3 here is CSATQRGRGNTEAFF. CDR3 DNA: TGCAGTGCTACCCAAAGGGGGAGAGGGAACACTGAAGCTTTCTTT.

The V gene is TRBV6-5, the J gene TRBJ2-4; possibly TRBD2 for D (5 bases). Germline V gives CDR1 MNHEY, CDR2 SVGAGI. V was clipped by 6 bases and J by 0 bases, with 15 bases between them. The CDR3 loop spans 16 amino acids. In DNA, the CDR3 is TGTGCCAGCAGCCCCGACCGGGATTTAGCCAAAAACATTCAGTACTTC. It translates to CASSPDRDLAKNIQYF.

The DNA of the CDR3 is TGTGCCAGCAGCTTAACCACCGGGGCAGGGAACATTCAGTACTTC. It translates to CASSLTTGAGNIQYF. This chain joins TRBV11-2 and TRBJ2-4; perhaps D is TRBD1 or TRBD2 (5 bases each). Per the germline V gene, CDR1 is SGHAT and CDR2 is FQNNGV. Between the trimmed V and J ends, which lost 2 bases and 7 bases, there was a span of 15 bases. The CDR3 is 15 residues long.

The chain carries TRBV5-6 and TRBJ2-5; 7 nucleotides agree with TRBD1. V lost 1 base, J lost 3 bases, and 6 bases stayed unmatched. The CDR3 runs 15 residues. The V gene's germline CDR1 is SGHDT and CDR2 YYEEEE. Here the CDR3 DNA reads TGTGCCAGCAGCTTGAAGGGGGCGCGGGAAGAGACCCAGTACTTC. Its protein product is CASSLKGAREETQYF.

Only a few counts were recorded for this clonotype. The CDR3: CASSLAQGEQYF. The DNA for the CDR3 is TGTGCCAGCAGCTTAGCCCAGGGGGAGCAGTACTTC. The chain recombines TRBV7-9 with TRBJ2-7; D possibly corresponds to TRBD1 (6 bases). This CDR3 spans 12 amino acids. Trimming removed 0 bases from V and 7 bases from J, with 7 bases in between. Germline V gene sequence: CDR1 SEHNR, CDR2 FQNEAQ (reference sequence). The complete variable domain, with remaining parts taken from reference TRBV7-9 and TRBJ2-7, reads DTGVSQNPRHKITKRGQNVTFRCDPISEHNRLYWYRQTLGQGPEFLTYFQNEAQLEKSRLLSDRFSAERPKGSFSTLEIQRTEQGDSAMYLCASSLAQGEQYFGPGTRLTVT.

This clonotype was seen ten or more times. This CDR3 is CASSSYEQYF. In nucleotides, the CDR3 is TGTGCCAGCAGTTCCTACGAGCAGTACTTC. V and J are TRBV27 and TRBJ2-7, with D hard to call. CDR1 MNHEY and CDR2 SMNVEV come from the germline V gene (reference sequence). The CDR3 contains 10 residues. V was cut by 4 bases and J by 2 bases, with 0 bases left in between.

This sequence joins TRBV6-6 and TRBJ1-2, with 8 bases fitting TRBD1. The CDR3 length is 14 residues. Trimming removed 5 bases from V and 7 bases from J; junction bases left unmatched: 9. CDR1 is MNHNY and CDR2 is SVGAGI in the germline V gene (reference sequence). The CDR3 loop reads CASSPDRELGGYTF. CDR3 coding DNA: TGTGCCAGCAGTCCGGACAGGGAGCTCGGTGGCTACACCTTC.

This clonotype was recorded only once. CDR3: CASSPYRTAEAFF. The CDR3, as DNA: TGTGCCAGCTCACCTTACAGGACCGCTGAAGCTTTCTTT. The chain links TRBV18 to TRBJ1-1, with D possibly TRBD1 on 5 matching bases. The V gene's germline CDR1 is KGHSH and CDR2 LQKENI. The CDR3 sequence is 13 residues long. Trimming shortened V by 3 bases and J by 6 bases, and 11 bases separated the two germline ends.

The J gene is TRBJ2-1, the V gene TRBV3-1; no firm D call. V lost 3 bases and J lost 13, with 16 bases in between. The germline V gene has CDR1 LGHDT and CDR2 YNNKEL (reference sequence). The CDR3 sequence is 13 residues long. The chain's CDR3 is CASSQNSWTTQFF. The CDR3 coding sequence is TGTGCCAGCAGCCAGAACTCCTGGACGACCCAGTTCTTC.

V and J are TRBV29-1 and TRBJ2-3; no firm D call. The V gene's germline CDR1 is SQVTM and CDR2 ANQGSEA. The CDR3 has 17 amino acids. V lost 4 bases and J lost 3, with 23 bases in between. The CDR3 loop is CSVAPLSLLYGTDTQYF. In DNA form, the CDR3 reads TGCAGCGTTGCCCCCCTCTCACTTCTTTACGGAACAGATACGCAGTATTTT.

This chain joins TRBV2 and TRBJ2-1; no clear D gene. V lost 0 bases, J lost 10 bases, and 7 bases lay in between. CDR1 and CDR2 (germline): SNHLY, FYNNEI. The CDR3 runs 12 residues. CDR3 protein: CASSEAKSEQFF. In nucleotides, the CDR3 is TGTGCCAGCAGTGAAGCGAAGTCAGAGCAGTTCTTC.

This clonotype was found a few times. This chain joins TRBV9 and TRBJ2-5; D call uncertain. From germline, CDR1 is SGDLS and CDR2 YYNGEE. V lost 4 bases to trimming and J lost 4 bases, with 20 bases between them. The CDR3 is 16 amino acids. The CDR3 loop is CASSQEGQHGRETQYF. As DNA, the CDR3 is TGTGCCAGCAGCCAGGAAGGGCAGCATGGTCGAGAGACCCAGTACTTC.

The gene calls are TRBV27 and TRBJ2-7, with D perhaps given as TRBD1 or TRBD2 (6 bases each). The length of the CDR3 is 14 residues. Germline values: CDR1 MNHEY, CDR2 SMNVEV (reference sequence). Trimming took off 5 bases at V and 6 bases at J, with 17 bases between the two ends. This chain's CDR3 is CASSTRMGGSEQYF. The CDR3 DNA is TGTGCCAGCAGTACGCGAATGGGGGGCTCCGAGCAGTACTTC.

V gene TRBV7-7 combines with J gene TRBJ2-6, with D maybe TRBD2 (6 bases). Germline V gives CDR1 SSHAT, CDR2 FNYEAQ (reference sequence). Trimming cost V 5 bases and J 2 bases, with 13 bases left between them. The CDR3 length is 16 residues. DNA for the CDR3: TGTGCCAGCAGCGACGGGAGCGGACCTGGGGCCAACGTCCTGACTTTC. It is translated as CASSDGSGPGANVLTF.

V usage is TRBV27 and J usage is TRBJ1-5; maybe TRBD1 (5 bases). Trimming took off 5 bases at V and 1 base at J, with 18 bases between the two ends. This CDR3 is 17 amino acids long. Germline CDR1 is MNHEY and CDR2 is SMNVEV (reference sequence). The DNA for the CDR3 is TGTGCCAGCAGTCCGAACCGTCACCGGGACAGCAATCAGCCCCAGCATTTT. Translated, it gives CASSPNRHRDSNQPQHF.

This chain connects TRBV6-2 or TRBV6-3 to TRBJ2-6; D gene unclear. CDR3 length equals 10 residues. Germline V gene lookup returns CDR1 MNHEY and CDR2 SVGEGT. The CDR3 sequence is CRIRANVLTF. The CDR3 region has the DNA TGTCGCATCCGGGCCAACGTCCTGACTTTC.

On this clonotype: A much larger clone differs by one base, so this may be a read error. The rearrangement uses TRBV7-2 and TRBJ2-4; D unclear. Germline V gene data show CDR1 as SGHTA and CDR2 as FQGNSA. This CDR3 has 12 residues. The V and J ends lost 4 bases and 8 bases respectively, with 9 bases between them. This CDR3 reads CASSSNMYIQYF. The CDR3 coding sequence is TGTGCCAGCAGCTCAAATATGTACATTCAGTACTTC.